The 19 T cell receptor beta chains below were found in one sample sequenced in a study of post-analysis software for immune sequencing data. Study results and caveats: About five TRBV segments were more frequent in patients than controls; TRBV5-6, TRBV5-1 and TRBV20-1 belonged to this group.

These receptors' antigens are unknown. Researchers reported that TCR beta cDNA libraries carried unique molecular identifiers. Each CDR3 protein is one row after TCRdb ran MiXCR on the PCR reads. Of fewer than 550,000 distinct CDR3 sequences detected, roughly 34% appear once; the ten largest clones hold about 6%. Source material: blood. Receptor source: a girl aged 2-17 years with multiple sclerosis.

The genes are TRBV12-3 or TRBV12-4 and TRBJ2-5; TRBD2 matches 13 bases. CDR3 length equals 15 residues. After removal of 4 bases from V and 3 bases from J, the junction contained 2 bases not matched to a gene. CDR3 sequence reads: CASSSTSGGEETQYF. CDR3 DNA sequence: TGTGCCAGCAGTTCAACTAGCGGGGGGGAAGAGACCCAGTACTTC.

The chain combines TRBV5-1 with TRBJ2-4, with D tentatively TRBD1 or TRBD2 (6 bases each). The germline CDR1 and CDR2 sequences are SGHRS and YFSETQ. Trimming stripped 0 bases from V and 8 bases from J, with 12 bases between. This CDR3 contains 14 residues. The CDR3 loop is CASSLDRGPYIQYF. The CDR3 DNA is TGCGCCAGCAGCTTGGATCGGGGGCCGTACATTCAGTACTTC.

This clonotype has just a few counts. This chain joins TRBV6-5 and TRBJ2-5, with 9 bases lining up with TRBD1. The V gene's germline CDR1 is MNHEY and CDR2 SVGAGI. Trimming cost V 4 bases and J 3 bases; bases outside gene matches: 6. The CDR3 is 15 amino acids. The DNA of the CDR3 is TGTGCCAGCAGTTTCCAGGACAGGGGCGAAGAGACCCAGTACTTC. Its protein is CASSFQDRGEETQYF.

This clonotype was counted a few times. The chain has TRBV5-1 and TRBJ1-4; D not resolved. Germline loops: CDR1 SGHRS, CDR2 YFSETQ. The germline V and J ends were trimmed by 4 bases and 4 bases, with 8 bases remaining between them. The CDR3 covers 13 residues. CDR3 bases: TGCGCCAGCAGCGACGGAGTTAATGAAAAACTGTTTTTT. Encoded protein: CASSDGVNEKLFF.

In this sample, this clonotype turned up a few times. V usage is TRBV10-3 and J usage is TRBJ2-3; D is unclear. The germline V gene encodes CDR1 ENHRY and CDR2 SYGVKD. V was trimmed by 8 bases and J by 2 bases, leaving 11 bases between them. The CDR3 runs to 13 residues. CDR3 in amino acids: CAILKGDTDTQYF. The CDR3 DNA reads as TGTGCCATCTTAAAAGGAGACACAGATACGCAGTATTTT.

The sample holds many counts of this clonotype. The rearrangement joins TRBV5-1 to TRBJ2-7; TRBD1 is a possible D gene (5 bases). Germline-derived CDR1 and CDR2 are SGHRS and YFSETQ. This CDR3 is 15 amino acids long. V dropped 4 bases and J dropped 2 bases, with 16 bases sitting between them. The CDR3 bases are TGCGCCAGCAGCGCCCGGGTACAGGCCACCTACGAGCAGTACTTC. Translating gives CASSARVQATYEQYF.

This clonotype was detected a few times. The CDR3 nucleotides are TGTGCCAGCAGCTTAGATGGGGGGCAGGGAGATACGCAGTATTTT. This encodes CASSLDGGQGDTQYF. This rearrangement joins TRBV11-2 to TRBJ2-3, with D possibly being TRBD1 or TRBD2 (6 bases each). The CDR3 loop spans 15 amino acids. Germline CDR1 SGHAT, CDR2 FQNNGV. V lost 0 bases and J lost 5, with 12 bases in between.

This clonotype came up a few times. The rearrangement links TRBV4-2 to TRBJ2-5; D might be TRBD2 (7 bases). Germline CDR1 LGHNA, CDR2 YNFKEQ. There are 14 residues in the CDR3. The ends were cut back, 0 bases at V and 5 bases at J, with 10 bases in the middle. The CDR3 region is CASSQDGGRETQYF. CDR3 DNA: TGTGCCAGCAGCCAAGACGGGGGGCGGGAGACCCAGTACTTC.

The chain carries TRBV2 and TRBJ1-2; D not certain. Germline V gene sequence: CDR1 SNHLY, CDR2 FYNNEI. V was trimmed by 7 bases and J by 2 bases, leaving 11 bases between them. The CDR3 is 13 residues long. The CDR3 loop is CASTTAGNYGYTF. In nucleotides, the CDR3 is TGTGCCAGCACGACCGCGGGGAACTATGGCTACACCTTC. The whole variable domain, remainder taken from reference TRBV2 and TRBJ1-2, is EPEVTQTPSHQVTQMGQEVILRCVPISNHLYFYWYRQILGQKVEFLVSFYNNEISEKSEIFDDQFSVERPDGSNFTLKIRSTKLEDSAMYFCASTTAGNYGYTFGSGTRLTVV.

The table lists this clonotype with a few counts. The chain has TRBV6-2 or TRBV6-3 and TRBJ2-1; TRBD1 aligns across 8 bases. Germline CDR1 and CDR2: MNHEY and SVGEGT. The trim removed 5 bases at V and 3 bases at J, leaving 3 bases unmatched. This CDR3 is built from 14 residues. The CDR3 DNA follows: TGTGCCAGCAGTATTACAGGGGGCTACAATGAGCAGTTCTTC. Its translation: CASSITGGYNEQFF.

The sample holds a few counts of this clonotype. V usage is TRBV20-1 and J usage is TRBJ1-1, with D possibly being TRBD1 (6 bases). Germline V gives CDR1 DFQATT, CDR2 SNEGSKA (reference sequence). This CDR3 spans 13 amino acids. V dropped 6 bases and J dropped 8 bases, with 19 bases sitting between them. In DNA, the CDR3 is TGCAGTGCCAGGCGAGTGGGTGGACAGGAAGCTTTCTTT. Its translation: CSARRVGGQEAFF.

The chain joins TRBV7-9 to TRBJ2-7; a possible D gene is TRBD2 (6 bases). Germline V gives CDR1 SEHNR, CDR2 FQNEAQ (reference sequence). Trimming cost V 3 bases and J 3 bases, with 15 bases left between them. The CDR3 loop spans 15 amino acids. CDR3 sequence reads: CASSFGEVGVYEQYF. CDR3 nucleotides: TGTGCCAGCAGCTTCGGGGAGGTCGGTGTCTACGAGCAGTACTTC.

The chain links TRBV5-1 to TRBJ2-1; D remains ambiguous. Germline CDR1 SGHRS, CDR2 YFSETQ. V lost 4 bases and J 3 bases, leaving 17 bases between the germline ends. The CDR3 sequence is 16 residues long. This CDR3 is CASSLEWLGVYNEQFF. The CDR3 coding sequence is TGCGCCAGCAGCCTTGAGTGGCTTGGCGTCTACAATGAGCAGTTCTTC. Filled out from reference TRBV5-1 and TRBJ2-1, the complete variable domain reads KAGVTQTPRYLIKTRGQQVTLSCSPISGHRSVSWYQQTPGQGLQFLFEYFSETQRNKGNFPGRFSGRQFSNSRSEMNVSTLELGDSALYLCASSLEWLGVYNEQFFGPGTRLTVL.

This clonotype has only one observation. The chain is built from TRBV10-2 and TRBJ2-7; 10 positions match TRBD1. Germline lookup yields CDR1 WSHSY and CDR2 SAAADI. With V trimmed by 10 bases and J by 2 bases, 11 bases remained unmatched. The CDR3 covers 15 residues. Written as DNA, the CDR3 is TGCGCCAACAGGATCGGGACAGGGGAGGCCTACGAGCAGTACTTC. Protein product: CANRIGTGEAYEQYF.

V and J are TRBV6-5 and TRBJ2-3; 10 bases agree with TRBD2. The length of the CDR3 is 16 residues. Unmatched junction bases numbered 5, after V lost 3 bases and J lost 2 bases. The V gene's germline CDR1 is MNHEY and CDR2 SVGAGI. In DNA form, the CDR3 reads TGTGCCAGCAGTTATTTGAGCGGGGGGGACACAGATACGCAGTATTTT. This sequence encodes CASSYLSGGDTDTQYF.

This chain connects TRBV5-1 to TRBJ1-1; TRBD1 is a possible D gene (6 bases). Germline lookup yields CDR1 SGHRS and CDR2 YFSETQ. V lost 3 bases to trimming and J lost 1 base, with 10 bases between them. The CDR3 contains 14 residues. The chain's CDR3 is CASSSRTANTEAFF. The CDR3 region has the DNA TGCGCCAGCAGCTCTCGGACAGCGAACACTGAAGCTTTCTTT.

This clonotype was detected a few times. The chain is built from TRBV27 and TRBJ2-3; D is unresolved. This CDR3 has 15 residues. Germline lookup yields CDR1 MNHEY and CDR2 SMNVEV (reference sequence). V lost 2 bases and J 1 base, leaving 10 bases between the germline ends. The CDR3 here is CASSLKDLGTDTQYF. The CDR3 DNA is TGTGCCAGCAGTTTAAAAGATCTCGGCACAGATACGCAGTATTTT.

There are a few counts of this clonotype. At one of its ends the junction is not consistent with the germline gene, which may arise from a read error. The chain links TRBV7-7 to TRBJ2-1; D not resolved. CDR1 and CDR2 (germline): SSHAT, FNYEAQ (reference sequence). The CDR3 runs to 15 residues. The CDR3 DNA reads TGTGCTAGCAGCTTAGATCCGAGCAAGAGCTATGAGCAGTTCTTC. This encodes CASSLDPSKSYEQFF.

With respect to this clonotype: Germline is not matched at one junction end, which may reflect a read error. The chain uses TRBV5-1 and TRBJ2-1, with 11 bases fitting TRBD2. This CDR3 region has 16 residues. From germline, CDR1 is SGHRS and CDR2 YFSETQ. The CDR3 DNA reads as TGCGCCGGCAGCCCGGTCGGGACTAGCGGTAGCAAGGAACAGTTCTTC. Protein sequence: CAGSPVGTSGSKEQFF.